This T cell receptor (beta chain) originates from a study of beta chain features in type 1 diabetes. Whole-study results and caveats: Among all four CD4+ subsets, Type 1 diabetes patients had TCRB CDR3s that were moderately but significantly shorter.

As concerns this clone: Its antigen is still unknown.

Expressed TCRB transcripts were sequenced, since all the RNA that had been isolated was reverse transcribed. The method was immunoSEQ multiplex PCR; TCRdb's version includes in-frame clones alone and lacks a portion of them. The data show 110,000 to 150,000 clones, with less than 10% seen just once and 0.65% held by the top ten. Trimming cost V 5 bases and J 5 bases, with 10 bases left between them. CDR1 is MNHNS and CDR2 is SASEGT in the germline V gene. The length of the CDR3 is 14 residues. This chain connects TRBV6-1 to TRBJ1-6; D is possibly TRBD1 (6 bases). The source is a woman in her thirties or forties in good health. The sequenced material came from central memory CD4+ T cells from blood. In nucleotides, the CDR3 is TGTGCCAGCAGTCGGACAGACAATAATTCACCCCTCCACTTT. Amino acids: CASSRTDNNSPLHF.